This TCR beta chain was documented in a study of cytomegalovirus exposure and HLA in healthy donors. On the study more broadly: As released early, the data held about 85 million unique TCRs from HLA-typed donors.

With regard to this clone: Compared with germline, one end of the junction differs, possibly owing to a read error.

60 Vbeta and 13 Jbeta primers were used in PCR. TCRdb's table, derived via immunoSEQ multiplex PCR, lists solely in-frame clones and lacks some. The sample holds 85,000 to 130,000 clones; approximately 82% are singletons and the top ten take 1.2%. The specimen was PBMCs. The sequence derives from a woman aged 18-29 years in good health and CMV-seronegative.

The DNA of the CDR3 is TGTTCCAGCAGCCCCCCCGGGGGCTACGAGCAGTACTTC. Translating it yields CSSSPPGGYEQYF. The gene calls are TRBV7-9 and TRBJ2-7, with a possible D match to TRBD2 (6 bases). The CDR3 is 13 amino acids. CDR1 is SEHNR, CDR2 FQNEAQ, per germline (reference sequence). Using reference TRBV7-9 and TRBJ2-7 for the parts outside the CDR3, the full variable domain is DTGVSQNPRHKITKRGQNVTFRCDPISEHNRLYWYRQTLGQGPEFLTYFQNEAQLEKSRLLSDRFSAERPKGSFSTLEIQRTEQGDSAMYLCSSSPPGGYEQYFGPGTRLTVT.